Following are 2 T cell receptor beta chains from one sample sequenced in a study of T cell repertoires in cytomegalovirus infection. TCRdb re-analysed the reads in MiXCR, keeping a single row per CDR3 protein. This sample has about 260,000 distinct CDR3 sequences, with around 13% found just once. Source material: PBMCs. These receptors were obtained from a human donor in good health (CMV status not recorded). Some clones in this sample may be carry-over from other donors' samples.

This clonotype was counted ten times or more. The CDR3 sequence is CASSPWTGSAKNIQYF. CDR3 bases: TGTGCCAGCAGTCCGTGGACAGGGAGTGCCAAAAACATTCAGTACTTC. This chain links TRBV27 with TRBJ2-4; 8 positions match TRBD1. The ends lost 5 bases at V and 1 base at J; junction bases unmatched: 7. Germline V gene lookup returns CDR1 MNHEY and CDR2 SMNVEV (reference sequence). The CDR3 covers 16 residues.

This clonotype was detected only a few times. The chain employs TRBV18 and TRBJ2-3, with 9 positions matching TRBD2. CDR1 and CDR2 (germline): KGHSH, LQKENI. This CDR3 is built from 16 residues. Trimming cost V 4 bases and J 2 bases; bases outside gene matches: 7. The CDR3 DNA follows: TGTGCCAGCTCACTTCGGACTAGCGAAATCACAGATACGCAGTATTTT. It translates to CASSLRTSEITDTQYF.